This T cell receptor beta chain stems from a study of beta chain features in type 1 diabetes. One heparinised blood draw, averaging roughly 120 mL, came from each donor. The study's findings and limits: A pattern of fewer insertions and more deletions at VDJ junctions was seen in type 1 diabetes patients.

This clone has just a few counts. The antigen remains unidentified. Of the isolated RNA, all was reverse transcribed, and so the sequenced material was expressed TCRB transcripts. An average of around 3.4 million reads was obtained for naive, central memory and regulatory T cell samples. Sequenced by immunoSEQ multiplex PCR; TCRdb stores in-frame clones only, minus some. Of roughly 400,000 clones listed, approximately 15% were seen once; the top ten hold under 0.04%. The CDR3 loop spans 12 amino acids. CDR1 MDHEN and CDR2 SYDVKM come from the germline V gene. V lost 3 bases and J lost 4, with 5 bases in between.

Material for sequencing was naive CD4+ T cells from blood. The source is a man aged 30 to 39 in good health. V is TRBV28 and J is TRBJ2-3; D unresolved. CDR3 amino acids: CASSFYPDTQYF. In DNA form, the CDR3 reads TGTGCCAGCAGTTTTTATCCAGATACGCAGTATTTT. Full variable domain (missing parts from reference TRBV28 and TRBJ2-3): DVKVTQSSRYLVKRTGEKVFLECVQDMDHENMFWYRQDPGLGLRLIYFSYDVKMKEKGDIPEGYSVSREKKERFSLILESASTNQTSMYLCASSFYPDTQYFGPGTRLTVL.